The present T cell receptor (beta chain) was sequenced within a study of T cells after somatic rescue of genetic block. This CDR3 spans 16 amino acids. Profiled with immunoSEQ multiplex PCR; TCRdb holds only in-frame clones, not every one. The data contain about 14,000 clones, approximately 70% of them singletons. The rearrangement joins TRBV23-1 to TRBJ2-2; D is tentatively TRBD1 or TRBD2 (5 bases each). TRBV23-1 carries the ORF label, with uncertain function. This TCR was recovered from a boy aged 5-17 years. The sample consisted of peripheral blood mononuclear cells (PBMCs). The CDR3 sequence: CFREGNQRTCTGELFF. The CDR3 nucleotides are TGCTTCCGTGAGGGGAATCAGCGGACGTGCACCGGGGAGCTGTTTTTT.